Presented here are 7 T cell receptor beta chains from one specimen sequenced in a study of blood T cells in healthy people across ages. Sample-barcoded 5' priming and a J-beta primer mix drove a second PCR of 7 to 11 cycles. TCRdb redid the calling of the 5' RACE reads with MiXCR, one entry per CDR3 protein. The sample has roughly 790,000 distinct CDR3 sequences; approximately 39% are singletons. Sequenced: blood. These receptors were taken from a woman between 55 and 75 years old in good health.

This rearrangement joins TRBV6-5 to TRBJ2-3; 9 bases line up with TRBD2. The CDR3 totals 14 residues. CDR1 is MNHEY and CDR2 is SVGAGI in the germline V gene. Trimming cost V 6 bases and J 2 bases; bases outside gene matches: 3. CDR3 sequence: CASRLAGDTDTQYF. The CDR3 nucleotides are TGTGCCAGCAGGTTAGCGGGGGACACAGATACGCAGTATTTT.

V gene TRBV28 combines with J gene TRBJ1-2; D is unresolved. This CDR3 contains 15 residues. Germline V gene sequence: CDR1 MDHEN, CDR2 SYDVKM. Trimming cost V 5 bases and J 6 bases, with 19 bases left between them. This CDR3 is CASSPPNSRVNGYTF. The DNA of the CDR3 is TGTGCCAGCAGTCCTCCGAACTCCCGGGTGAATGGCTACACCTTC.

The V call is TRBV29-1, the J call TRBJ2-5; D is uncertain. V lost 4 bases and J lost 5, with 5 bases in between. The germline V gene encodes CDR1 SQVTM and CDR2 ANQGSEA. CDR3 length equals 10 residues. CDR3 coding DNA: TGCAGCGTTGTACACGAGACCCAGTACTTC. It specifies CSVVHETQYF.

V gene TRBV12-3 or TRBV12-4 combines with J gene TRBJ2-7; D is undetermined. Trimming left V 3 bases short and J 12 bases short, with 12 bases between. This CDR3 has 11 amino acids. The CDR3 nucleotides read TGTGCCAGCAGTTTCGTGGAAAATCCGTACTTC. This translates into CASSFVENPYF.

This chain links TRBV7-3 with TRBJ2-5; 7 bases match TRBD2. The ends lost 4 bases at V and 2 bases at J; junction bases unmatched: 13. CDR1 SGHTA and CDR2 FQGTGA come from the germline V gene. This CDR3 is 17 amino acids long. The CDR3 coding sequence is TGTGCCAGCAGCTCGGGACGGCTGGGGGGGTCACAAGAGACCCAGTACTTC. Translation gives CASSSGRLGGSQETQYF.

CDR3 in amino acids: CASSFGLGFNEQYF. The CDR3 DNA sequence: TGTGCCAGCAGTTTCGGGTTAGGGTTCAATGAGCAGTACTTC. The chain carries TRBV28 and TRBJ2-5; D remains unclear. Germline loops: CDR1 MDHEN, CDR2 SYDVKM. This CDR3 region has 14 residues. Trimming took 3 bases from V and 11 from J, leaving 19 bases between them.

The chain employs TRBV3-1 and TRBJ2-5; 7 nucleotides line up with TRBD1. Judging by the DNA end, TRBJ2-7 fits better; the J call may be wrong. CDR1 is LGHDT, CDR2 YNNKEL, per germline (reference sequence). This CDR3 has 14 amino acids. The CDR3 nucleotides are TGTGCCAGCAGCCAAGGGCTCGGGGACAGCGAGCAGTACTTC. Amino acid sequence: CASSQGLGDSEQYF.